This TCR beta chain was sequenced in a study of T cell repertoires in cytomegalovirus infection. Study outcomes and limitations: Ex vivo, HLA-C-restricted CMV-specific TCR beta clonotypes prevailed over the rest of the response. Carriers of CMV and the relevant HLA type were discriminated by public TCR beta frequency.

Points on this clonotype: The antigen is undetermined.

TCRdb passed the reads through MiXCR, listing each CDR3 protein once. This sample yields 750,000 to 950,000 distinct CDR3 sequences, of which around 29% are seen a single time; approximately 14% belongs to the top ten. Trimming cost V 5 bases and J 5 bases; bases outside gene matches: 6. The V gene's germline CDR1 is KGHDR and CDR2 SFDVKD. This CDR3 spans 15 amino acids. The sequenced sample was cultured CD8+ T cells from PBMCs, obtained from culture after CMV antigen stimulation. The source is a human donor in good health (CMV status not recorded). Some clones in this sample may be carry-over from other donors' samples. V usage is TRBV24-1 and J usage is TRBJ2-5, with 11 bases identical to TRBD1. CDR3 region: CATSARTGGSETQYF. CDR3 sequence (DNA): TGTGCCACCAGTGCCCGGACAGGGGGCTCGGAGACCCAGTACTTC.